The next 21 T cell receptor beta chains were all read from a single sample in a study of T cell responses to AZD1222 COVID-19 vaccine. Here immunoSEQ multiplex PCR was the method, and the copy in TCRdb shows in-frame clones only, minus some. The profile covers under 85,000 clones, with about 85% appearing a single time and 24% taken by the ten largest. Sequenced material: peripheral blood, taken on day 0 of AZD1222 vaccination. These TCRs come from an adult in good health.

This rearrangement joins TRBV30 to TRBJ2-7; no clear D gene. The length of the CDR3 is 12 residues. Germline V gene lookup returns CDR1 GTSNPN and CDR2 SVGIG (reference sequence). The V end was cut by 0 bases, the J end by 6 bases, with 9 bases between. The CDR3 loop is CAWSVVEVEQYF. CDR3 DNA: TGTGCCTGGAGTGTGGTAGAGGTCGAGCAGTACTTC.

CDR3 DNA sequence: TGTGCCAGCAGCTTGGACCATGGGGGGAGTTCACCCCTCCACTTT. Amino acids: CASSLDHGGSSPLHF. The chain joins TRBV5-4 to TRBJ1-6; tentatively, D is TRBD1 (5 bases). V gave up 0 bases and J gave up 9 bases, with 13 bases separating them. The CDR3 extends over 15 amino acids. The germline CDR1 and CDR2 sequences are SGHNT and YYREEE (reference sequence).

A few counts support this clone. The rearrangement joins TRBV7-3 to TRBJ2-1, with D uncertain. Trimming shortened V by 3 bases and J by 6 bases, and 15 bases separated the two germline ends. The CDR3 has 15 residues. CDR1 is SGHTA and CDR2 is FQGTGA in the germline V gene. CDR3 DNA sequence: TGTGCCAGCAGCTTCGAAAGGGCCACAGTCAATGAGCAGTTCTTC. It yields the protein CASSFERATVNEQFF.

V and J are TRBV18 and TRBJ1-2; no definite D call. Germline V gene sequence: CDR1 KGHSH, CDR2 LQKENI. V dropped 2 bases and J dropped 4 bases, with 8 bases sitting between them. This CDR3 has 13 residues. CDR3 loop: CASSPGSSYGYTF. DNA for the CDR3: TGTGCCAGCTCACCAGGGTCTTCCTATGGCTACACCTTC.

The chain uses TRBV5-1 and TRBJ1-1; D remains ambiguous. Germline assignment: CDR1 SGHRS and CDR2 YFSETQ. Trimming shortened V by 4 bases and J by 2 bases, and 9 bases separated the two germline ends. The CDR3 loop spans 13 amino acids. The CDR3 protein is CASSPATNTEAFF. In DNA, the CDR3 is TGCGCCAGCAGCCCGGCGACCAACACTGAAGCTTTCTTT.

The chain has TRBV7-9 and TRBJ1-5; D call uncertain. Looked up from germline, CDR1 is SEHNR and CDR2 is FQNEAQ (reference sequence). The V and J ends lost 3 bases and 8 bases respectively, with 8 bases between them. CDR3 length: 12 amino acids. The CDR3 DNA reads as TGTGCCAGCAGCTTCGGCGGTGAGCCCCAGCATTTT. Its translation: CASSFGGEPQHF.

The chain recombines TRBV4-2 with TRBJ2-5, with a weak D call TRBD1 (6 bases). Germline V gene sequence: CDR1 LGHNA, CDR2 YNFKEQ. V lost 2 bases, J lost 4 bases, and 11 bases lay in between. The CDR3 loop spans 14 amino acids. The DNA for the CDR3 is TGTGCCAGCAGCCAACAGGGGTATGGAGAGACCCAGTACTTC. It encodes CASSQQGYGETQYF.

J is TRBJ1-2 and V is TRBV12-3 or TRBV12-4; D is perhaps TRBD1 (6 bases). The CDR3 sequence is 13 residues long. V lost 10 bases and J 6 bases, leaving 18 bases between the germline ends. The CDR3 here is CAIRDNFIDGYTF. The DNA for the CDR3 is TGTGCCATCCGGGACAACTTTATTGATGGCTACACCTTC.

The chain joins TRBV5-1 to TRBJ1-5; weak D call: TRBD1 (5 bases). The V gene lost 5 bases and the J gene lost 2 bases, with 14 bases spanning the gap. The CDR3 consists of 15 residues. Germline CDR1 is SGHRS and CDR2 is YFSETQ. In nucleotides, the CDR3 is TGCGCCAGCAGACCGGGGGTGGTGGGCAATCAGCCCCAGCATTTT. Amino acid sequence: CASRPGVVGNQPQHF.

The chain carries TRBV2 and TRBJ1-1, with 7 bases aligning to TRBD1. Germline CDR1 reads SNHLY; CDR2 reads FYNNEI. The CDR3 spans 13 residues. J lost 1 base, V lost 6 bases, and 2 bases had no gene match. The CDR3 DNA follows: TGTGCCAGCAGGGGACAGCCGAACACTGAAGCTTTCTTT. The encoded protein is CASRGQPNTEAFF.

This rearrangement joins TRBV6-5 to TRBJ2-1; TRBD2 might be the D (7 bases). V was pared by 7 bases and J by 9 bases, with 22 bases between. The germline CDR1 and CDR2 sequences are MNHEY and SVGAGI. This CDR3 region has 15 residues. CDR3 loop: CASTPSGGLEVEQFF. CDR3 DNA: TGTGCCAGCACTCCCTCGGGGGGCTTGGAGGTTGAGCAGTTCTTC.

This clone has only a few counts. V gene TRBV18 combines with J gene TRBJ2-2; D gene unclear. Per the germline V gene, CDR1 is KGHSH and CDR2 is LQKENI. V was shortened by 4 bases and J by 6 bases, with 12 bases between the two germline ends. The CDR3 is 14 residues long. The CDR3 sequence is CASSRMDLAGELFF. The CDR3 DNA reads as TGTGCCAGCTCACGAATGGACCTGGCCGGGGAGCTGTTTTTT.

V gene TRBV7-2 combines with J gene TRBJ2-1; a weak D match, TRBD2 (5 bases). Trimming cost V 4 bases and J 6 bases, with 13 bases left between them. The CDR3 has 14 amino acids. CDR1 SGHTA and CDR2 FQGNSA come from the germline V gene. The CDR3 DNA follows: TGTGCCAGCAGCTCCGGGGTCCTTCCCAATGAGCAGTTCTTC. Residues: CASSSGVLPNEQFF.

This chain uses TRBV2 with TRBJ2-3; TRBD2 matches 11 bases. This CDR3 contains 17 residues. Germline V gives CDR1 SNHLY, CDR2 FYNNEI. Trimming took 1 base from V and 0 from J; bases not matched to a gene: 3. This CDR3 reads CASSEGGLAVSTDTQYF. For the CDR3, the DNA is TGTGCCAGCAGTGAAGGGGGACTAGCGGTTAGCACAGATACGCAGTATTTT.

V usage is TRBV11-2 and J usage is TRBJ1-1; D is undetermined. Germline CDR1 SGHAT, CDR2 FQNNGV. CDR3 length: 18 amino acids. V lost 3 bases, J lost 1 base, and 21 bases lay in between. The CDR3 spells CASSLPRYKKGGNTEAFF. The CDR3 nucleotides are TGTGCCAGCAGCTTGCCGCGATATAAGAAGGGCGGGAACACTGAAGCTTTCTTT.

CDR3 sequence reads: CASSSLSGGNTIYF. CDR3 bases: TGTGCCAGCAGCTCTCTATCGGGCGGAAACACCATATATTTT. The chain combines TRBV5-6 with TRBJ1-3, with D hard to call. Trimming left V 3 bases short and J 4 bases short, with 11 bases between. Germline loops: CDR1 SGHDT, CDR2 YYEEEE. The CDR3 has 14 residues. The variable domain in full, with the rest retrieved from reference TRBV5-6 and TRBJ1-3, is DAGVTQSPTHLIKTRGQQVTLRCSPKSGHDTVSWYQQALGQGPQFIFQYYEEEERQRGNFPDRFSGHQFPNYSSELNVNALLLGDSALYLCASSSLSGGNTIYFGEGSWLTVV.

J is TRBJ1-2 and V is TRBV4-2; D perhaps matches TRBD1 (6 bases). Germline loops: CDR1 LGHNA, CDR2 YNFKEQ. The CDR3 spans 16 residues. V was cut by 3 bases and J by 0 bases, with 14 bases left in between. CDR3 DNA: TGTGCCAGCAGCCAGTCGGGACAAGTGTCTAACTATGGCTACACCTTC. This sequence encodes CASSQSGQVSNYGYTF.

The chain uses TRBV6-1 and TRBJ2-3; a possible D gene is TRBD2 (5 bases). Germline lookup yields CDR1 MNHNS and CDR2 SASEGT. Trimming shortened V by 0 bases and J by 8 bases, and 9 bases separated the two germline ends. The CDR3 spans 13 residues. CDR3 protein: CASSEASGSTQYF. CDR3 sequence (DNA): TGTGCCAGCAGTGAAGCGTCGGGGAGTACGCAGTATTTT.

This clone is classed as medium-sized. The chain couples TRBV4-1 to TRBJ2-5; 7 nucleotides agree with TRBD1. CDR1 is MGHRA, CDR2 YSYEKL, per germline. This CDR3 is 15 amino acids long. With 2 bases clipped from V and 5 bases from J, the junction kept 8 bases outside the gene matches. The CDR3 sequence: CASSQPLTGDETQYF. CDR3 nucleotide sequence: TGCGCCAGCAGCCAACCCCTCACAGGGGACGAGACCCAGTACTTC.

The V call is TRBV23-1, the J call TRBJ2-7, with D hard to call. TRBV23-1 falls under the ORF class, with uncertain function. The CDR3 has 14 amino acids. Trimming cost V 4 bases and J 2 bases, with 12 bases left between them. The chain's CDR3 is CASSPSGQTYEQYF. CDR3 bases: TGCGCCAGCAGTCCCTCGGGCCAGACCTACGAGCAGTACTTC.

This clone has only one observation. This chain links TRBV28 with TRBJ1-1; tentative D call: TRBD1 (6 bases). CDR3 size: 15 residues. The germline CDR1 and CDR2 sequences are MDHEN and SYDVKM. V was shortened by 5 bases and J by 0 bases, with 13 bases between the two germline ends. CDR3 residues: CASSTGGPMNTEAFF. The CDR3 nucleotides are TGTGCCAGCAGTACGGGGGGGCCCATGAACACTGAAGCTTTCTTT.